The TCR beta chain under discussion was sequenced for a study of CD8+ T cells in alopecia areata. Stated treatment: oral pan-JAK inhibitor, 5-10 mg twice daily. Germline V gene sequence: CDR1 SGHTA, CDR2 FQGNSA. CDR3 length: 17 residues. Deletions cut 5 bases from V and 0 bases from J, with 16 bases between. The authors extracted RNA and reverse transcribed it into cDNA as the sequencing template. Sequencing used immunoSEQ multiplex PCR; TCRdb keeps in-frame clones, though not all of them. The sample carries under 350,000 clones, roughly 60% recorded once. This clonotype originated in a human donor with alopecia areata. This specimen was CD4+ T cells sorted from blood, taken at week 24, from a patient treated with tofacitinib. V is TRBV7-2 and J is TRBJ1-4; no clear D gene. DNA of the CDR3: TGTGCCAGCAGCGCCCCCGGGAAGCGTACAACTAATGAAAAACTGTTTTTT. Encoded protein: CASSAPGKRTTNEKLFF. The variable domain in full, completed from reference TRBV7-2 and TRBJ1-4, reads GAGVSQSPSNKVTEKGKDVELRCDPISGHTALYWYRQSLGQGLEFLIYFQGNSAPDKSGLPSDRFSAERTGGSVSTLTIQRTQQEDSAVYLCASSAPGKRTTNEKLFFGSGTQLSVL.